This TCR beta chain came from a study of lymphopenia after photon versus proton radiotherapy. Some clones are missing from TCRdb's copy, which holds only in-frame ones; the method was immunoSEQ multiplex PCR. The table shows about 160,000 clones, with roughly nine tenths occurring only once. The sample in question was peripheral blood, obtained from a patient treated with photon-based radiotherapy. The source of this sequence is a man in his forties or fifties with gastric cancer.

CDR3 sequence (DNA): TGTGCCTGGAGTGTACAGACAGGGTGGACCGGGGAGCTGTTTTTT. Translation: CAWSVQTGWTGELFF. V is TRBV30 and J is TRBJ2-2; the match to TRBD1 covers 7 bases. Germline V gene data show CDR1 as GTSNPN and CDR2 as SVGIG (reference sequence). Trimming took 0 bases from V and 5 from J; bases not matched to a gene: 6. This CDR3 is 15 amino acids long.